This T cell receptor beta chain was observed in a study of cytomegalovirus exposure and HLA in healthy donors. Broader study findings: Accurate predictions that matched the HLA-A and HLA-B alleles of most subjects were reportedly made from TCR beta sequences. Productive status was seen about 90% or about 30% of the time for most TCR beta V segments in an earlier analysis.

The CDR3 length is 14 residues. J was trimmed by 5 bases and V by 6 bases; bases with no gene match: 9. Germline V CDR1 and CDR2: SGHVS, FQNEAQ. Primers for the PCR totalled 60 Vbeta and 13 Jbeta. Profiled with immunoSEQ multiplex PCR; TCRdb holds only in-frame clones, not every one. The sample includes more than 110,000 clones, 80% to 85% of them seen just once. For this clone: What it binds is unknown.

Source material: PBMCs. The source is a female donor in good health and CMV-seronegative. The chain links TRBV7-8 to TRBJ1-1; 7 nucleotides align to TRBD1. In nucleotides, the CDR3 is TGTGCCAGCAGTACAGGGGCGGGGAGGACTGAAGCTTTCTTT. Its protein is CASSTGAGRTEAFF.